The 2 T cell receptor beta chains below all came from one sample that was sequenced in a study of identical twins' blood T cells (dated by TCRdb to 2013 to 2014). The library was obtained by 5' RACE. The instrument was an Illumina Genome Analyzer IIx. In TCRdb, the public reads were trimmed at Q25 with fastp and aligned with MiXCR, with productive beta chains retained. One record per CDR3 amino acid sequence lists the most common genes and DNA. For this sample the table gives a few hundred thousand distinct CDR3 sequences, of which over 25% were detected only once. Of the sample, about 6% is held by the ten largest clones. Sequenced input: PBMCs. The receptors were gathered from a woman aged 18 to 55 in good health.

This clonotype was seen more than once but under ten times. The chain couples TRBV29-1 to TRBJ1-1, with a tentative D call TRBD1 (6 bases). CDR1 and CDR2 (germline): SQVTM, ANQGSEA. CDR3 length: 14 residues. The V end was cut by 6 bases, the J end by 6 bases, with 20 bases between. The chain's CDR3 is CSVDETGNRAEAFF. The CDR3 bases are TGCAGCGTGGACGAAACAGGGAATCGCGCTGAAGCTTTCTTT. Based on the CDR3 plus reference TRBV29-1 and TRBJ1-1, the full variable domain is SAVISQKPSRDICQRGTSLTIQCQVDSQVTMMFWYRQQPGQSLTLIATANQGSEATYESGFVIDKFPISRPNLTFSTLTVSNMSPEDSSIYLCSVDETGNRAEAFFGQGTRLTVV.

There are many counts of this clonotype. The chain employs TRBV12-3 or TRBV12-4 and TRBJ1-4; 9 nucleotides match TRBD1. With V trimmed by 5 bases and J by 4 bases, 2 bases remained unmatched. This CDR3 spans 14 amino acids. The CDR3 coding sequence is TGTGCCAGCAGTGGACAGGGGTTTAATGAAAAACTGTTTTTT. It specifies CASSGQGFNEKLFF.